The T cell receptor (beta chain) under discussion was sequenced for a study of blood T cell repertoires in COVID-19. Overall study: Samples taken during acute and convalescent COVID-19 were collected in the United States, Italy and Spain. Sample material is recorded as cDNA or gDNA derived from T cells, B-cell-depleted T cells, or PBMCs.

Original data processing: Amplified reference gene primers provided the basis for estimating nucleated cell counts. Sequencing used immunoSEQ multiplex PCR; TCRdb keeps in-frame clones, though not all of them. The V and J calls and the clone size are those of that table, but D and trimming were determined from the DNA. This sample has more than 95,000 clones, with over 85% found just once. CDR1 SGHDN and CDR2 FVKESK come from the germline V gene. Trimming took 2 bases from V and 6 from J, leaving 6 bases between them. The length of the CDR3 is 12 residues. The source of this sequence is a woman older than 75 in a cohort sampled during active COVID-19. The chain employs TRBV14 and TRBJ2-3; D call uncertain. Sequencing used peripheral blood. The chain's CDR3 is CASSQSFDTQYF. The CDR3 region has the DNA TGTGCCAGCAGCCAATCGTTTGATACGCAGTATTTT.